This is a list of T cell receptor beta chains from one sample in a study of Graves' ophthalmopathy and Graves' hyperthyroidism. TCRdb reprocessed the multiplex PCR reads with MiXCR, giving one entry per CDR3 protein. Of some 750,000 distinct CDR3 sequences listed, around 40% are singletons. The sequencing input was peripheral blood. These receptors all stem from an adult man with Graves' ophthalmopathy. Both conserved end residues are part of each CDR3. The order of the fields is D gene, V gene, J gene, CDR3 protein. The D gene is left open where the match is weak.

TRBD1	TRBV2	TRBJ1-4	CASSRNRGLREKLFF
-	TRBV9	TRBJ1-1	CASSVGQINTEAFF
-	TRBV25-1	TRBJ1-6	CASRGGGQEGSPLHF
-	TRBV15	TRBJ1-4	CATSRYGAGTNEKLFF
TRBD1	TRBV5-1	TRBJ2-7	CASSLEQGARSDEQYF
-	TRBV10-3	TRBJ1-2	CASGQRDGYTF
TRBD2	TRBV7-9	TRBJ2-5	CASSWGGTQETRYF
-	TRBV14	TRBJ2-5	CASSQLGQQETQYF
-	TRBV20-1	TRBJ2-7	CSAGTGRSSYEQYF
-	TRBV5-6	TRBJ2-7	CASRRGALYEQYF
TRBD1	TRBV20-1	TRBJ1-5	CSADREINQPQHF
-	TRBV6-1	TRBJ1-2	CASSDRHYGYTF
TRBD2	TRBV5-1	TRBJ2-5	CASSPENGASGMFF
-	TRBV7-2	TRBJ1-2	CASSLFSRATNGYTF
-	TRBV9	TRBJ2-7	CASSGPEPYEQYF
TRBD1	TRBV9	TRBJ1-2	CASSVTGAGGYTF
-	TRBV13	TRBJ2-7	CASSLAANSYEQYF
-	TRBV20-1	TRBJ1-4	CSARLEKLFF
-	TRBV10-1	TRBJ1-3	CASSDGFSSGNTIYF
TRBD1	TRBV7-9	TRBJ1-2	CASSPGGRGEDGYTF
-	TRBV7-2	TRBJ1-5	CASSLDPGATSNQPQHF
-	TRBV19	TRBJ2-7	CASSIAGRPPEEQYF
-	TRBV7-9	TRBJ1-4	CASSLAYRAEKLFF
-	TRBV7-2	TRBJ1-4	CASSLVASTNEKLFF
-	TRBV7-6	TRBJ2-2	CASSHGHPNTGELFF
-	TRBV29-1	TRBJ1-1	CSVGLSLGTEAFF
-	TRBV19	TRBJ1-1	CASSAPGWAEAFF
-	TRBV2	TRBJ1-5	CASSSVPGRQHF
TRBD1	TRBV20-1	TRBJ2-7	CSAGTGGEQYF
-	TRBV12-3/TRBV12-4	TRBJ1-1	CAVHRTEAFF
-	TRBV29-1	TRBJ2-7	CSSLRGGEQYF
-	TRBV29-1	TRBJ2-5	CSAGGGQGDQETQYF
-	TRBV7-9	TRBJ1-4	CASSKRPGGEKLFF
-	TRBV14	-	CASSQYRDTNEQFF
-	TRBV5-1	TRBJ2-5	CASSVNKPGTLPSETQYF
-	TRBV24-1	TRBJ1-5	CASSAGPLNQPQHF
TRBD1	TRBV15	TRBJ2-7	CATSRGGTVAYEQYF
-	TRBV4-1	TRBJ1-4	CASSQGRAQDEKLFF
-	TRBV4-1	TRBJ1-2	CASSLRTDGNYGYTF
TRBD1	TRBV7-9	TRBJ1-2	CASSLGAGGSYGYTF
TRBD1	TRBV7-2	TRBJ2-7	CASSLGPGQDYEQYF
-	TRBV20-1	TRBJ2-5	CSAQLPPAAQYF
-	TRBV7-2	TRBJ1-4	CASSFPGGREKLFF
-	TRBV12-3/TRBV12-4	TRBJ1-1	CASSLGGGGTMNTEAFF
-	TRBV14	TRBJ1-2	CASSQDGPNYGYTF
-	TRBV2	TRBJ2-3	CASSHDTGYSTDTQYF
-	TRBV3-1	TRBJ2-7	CASSRITGTGHEQYF
-	TRBV29-1	TRBJ2-7	CSVGWGSYEQYF
-	TRBV7-2	TRBJ1-2	CASSLDRDGYGYTF